The 31 T cell receptor beta chains presented below share a single source sample, sequenced in a study of T cell repertoires in cytomegalovirus infection. TCRdb processed the reads anew with MiXCR; each CDR3 protein has one entry. Of 150,000 to 200,000 distinct CDR3 sequences in the sample, roughly 17% were seen once. Sequenced: CD8+ T cells from PBMCs. These receptors came from a human donor in good health (CMV status not recorded). Some clones in this sample may be carry-over from other donors' samples.

This chain links TRBV2 with TRBJ2-1, with TRBD1 matching 8 bases. Germline trimming cut 2 bases from V and 0 bases from J; bases unmatched to any gene: 6. The CDR3 runs 17 residues. From germline, CDR1 is SNHLY and CDR2 FYNNEI. The CDR3 DNA sequence: TGTGCCAGCAGTGAACCCCGACAGGGGAGCTCCTACAATGAGCAGTTCTTC. Translated, it gives CASSEPRQGSSYNEQFF.

CDR3 DNA sequence: TGTGCCAGCAGCACAGACGCCACCCGTGGCGATCAGCCCCAGCATTTT. It translates to CASSTDATRGDQPQHF. The chain carries TRBV11-2 and TRBJ1-5; D is unresolved. Per the germline V gene, CDR1 is SGHAT and CDR2 is FQNNGV. Trimming pared 5 bases from V and 5 bases from J, leaving 19 bases between. This CDR3 is built from 16 residues.

The chain carries TRBV20-1 and TRBJ1-2; D is possibly TRBD1 (5 bases). Germline CDR1 DFQATT, CDR2 SNEGSKA (reference sequence). Trimming removed 2 bases from V and 8 bases from J, with 12 bases in between. The CDR3 loop spans 12 amino acids. This CDR3 is CSARSGAWGYTF. The DNA for the CDR3 is TGCAGTGCTAGAAGTGGGGCGTGGGGCTACACCTTC.

The V call is TRBV7-9, the J call TRBJ2-6; D gene ambiguous. The germline V gene encodes CDR1 SEHNR and CDR2 FQNEAQ (reference sequence). This CDR3 contains 15 residues. V was trimmed by 4 bases and J by 1 base, leaving 8 bases between them. CDR3 nucleotides: TGTGCCAGCAGCTCCCCTAGTTCTGGGGCCAACGTCCTGACTTTC. It encodes CASSSPSSGANVLTF.

This chain links TRBV6-6 with TRBJ2-3; D remains unclear. This CDR3 has 13 amino acids. Trimming took 5 bases from V and 5 from J, leaving 11 bases between them. CDR1 is MNHNY and CDR2 is SVGAGI in the germline V gene (reference sequence). The chain's CDR3 is CASSTETQDTQYF. The CDR3 DNA follows: TGTGCCAGCAGTACGGAAACACAAGATACGCAGTATTTT.

This clonotype turned up a few times. This chain joins TRBV28 and TRBJ2-1; D gene uncertain. CDR3 length: 12 amino acids. Germline lookup yields CDR1 MDHEN and CDR2 SYDVKM. V shed 3 bases and J shed 7 bases, with 7 bases lying between them. The CDR3 protein is CASSLMENEQFF. The CDR3 DNA is TGTGCCAGCAGTTTGATGGAAAATGAGCAGTTCTTC.

As for this clonotype: A read error may be the cause here, since a much bigger clone is one base away. This chain's CDR3 is CASSLETNTDTQYF. CDR3 DNA sequence: TGTGCCAGCAGCTTAGAGACCAACACAGATACGCAGTATTTT. The chain has TRBV11-2 and TRBJ2-3; D remains unclear. Per the germline V gene, CDR1 is SGHAT and CDR2 is FQNNGV. This CDR3 region has 14 residues. Trimming shortened V by 0 bases and J by 2 bases, and 6 bases separated the two germline ends.

This clonotype was counted between two and nine times. The chain combines TRBV7-9 with TRBJ1-2, with D tentatively TRBD1 (5 bases). The CDR3 sequence is 15 residues long. CDR1 is SEHNR, CDR2 FQNEAQ, per germline (reference sequence). V lost 1 base, J lost 3 bases, and 12 bases lay in between. CDR3 protein: CASSLVSSRDYGYTF. In DNA, the CDR3 is TGTGCCAGCAGCTTAGTATCAAGCAGGGACTATGGCTACACCTTC. The variable domain in full, completed from reference TRBV7-9 and TRBJ1-2, reads DTGVSQNPRHKITKRGQNVTFRCDPISEHNRLYWYRQTLGQGPEFLTYFQNEAQLEKSRLLSDRFSAERPKGSFSTLEIQRTEQGDSAMYLCASSLVSSRDYGYTFGSGTRLTVV.

V is TRBV7-2 and J is TRBJ1-5; D perhaps matches TRBD1 (6 bases). The CDR3 has 16 amino acids. The germline V gene encodes CDR1 SGHTA and CDR2 FQGNSA. V lost 0 bases and J 5 bases, leaving 14 bases between the germline ends. CDR3 sequence: CASSLAGHGDYQPQHF. CDR3 in DNA: TGTGCCAGCAGCTTAGCGGGACACGGAGATTATCAGCCCCAGCATTTT.

This chain uses TRBV7-9 with TRBJ2-7; possibly TRBD2 for D (5 bases). The CDR3 is 13 amino acids. CDR1 SEHNR and CDR2 FQNEAQ come from the germline V gene (reference sequence). Trimming stripped 5 bases from V and 5 bases from J, with 13 bases between. The CDR3 here is CASSPRLADEQYF. For the CDR3, the DNA is TGTGCCAGCAGCCCTCGTCTAGCCGACGAGCAGTACTTC.

V gene TRBV12-3 or TRBV12-4 combines with J gene TRBJ2-4; D possibly matches TRBD1 or TRBD2 (5 bases each). This CDR3 contains 16 residues. With 6 bases removed from V and 0 bases from J, the gap between germline ends came to 15 bases. In nucleotides, the CDR3 is TGTGCCAGCAGCCTCGACAGCGGACTAGCCAAAAACATTCAGTACTTC. It specifies CASSLDSGLAKNIQYF.

The sample holds a few counts of this clonotype. V usage is TRBV2 and J usage is TRBJ2-1, with 7 bases identical to TRBD2. J gave up 4 bases and V 0 bases, and 9 bases lay outside the gene matches. This CDR3 has 17 residues. The germline gives CDR1 SNHLY, CDR2 FYNNEI. The CDR3 region has the DNA TGTGCCAGCAGTGAAGCGACCGTAGCGGGCCGATACAATGAGCAGTTCTTC. Protein product: CASSEATVAGRYNEQFF.

In nucleotides, the CDR3 is TGTGCCAGCAGTGAATCGGGAGTACGATTCAATGAGCAGTTCTTC. This sequence encodes CASSESGVRFNEQFF. The chain combines TRBV25-1 with TRBJ2-1; tentative D call: TRBD2 (6 bases). With 1 base removed from V and 6 bases from J, the gap between germline ends came to 13 bases. CDR1 and CDR2 from the germline V gene are MGHDK and SYGVNS. The CDR3 has 15 amino acids.

This clonotype was picked up a small number of times. The chain combines TRBV6-2 or TRBV6-3 with TRBJ2-1, with 10 bases matching TRBD1. This CDR3 spans 15 amino acids. V dropped 2 bases and J dropped 8; count of bases not matched to a gene: 6. Germline assignment: CDR1 MNHEY and CDR2 SVGEGT. The chain's CDR3 is CASSYTGQGIHEQFF. DNA of the CDR3: TGTGCCAGCAGTTACACGGGACAGGGGATCCATGAGCAGTTCTTC.

The sample holds many counts of this clonotype. This CDR3 is CASSLTQGYEQYF. As DNA, the CDR3 is TGTGCCAGCAGCTTAACTCAGGGCTACGAGCAGTACTTC. This rearrangement joins TRBV7-3 to TRBJ2-7, with TRBD1 as a possible D gene (5 bases). This CDR3 spans 13 amino acids. Germline V CDR1 and CDR2: SGHTA, FQGTGA. V dropped 0 bases and J dropped 3 bases, with 6 bases sitting between them.

This clonotype came up a few times. The V gene is TRBV27, the J gene TRBJ2-3; 8 bases are shared with TRBD2. Per germline, CDR1 MNHEY and CDR2 SMNVEV (reference sequence). V lost 8 bases, J lost 5 bases, and 15 bases stayed unmatched. The CDR3 is 16 residues long. The CDR3 DNA is TGTGCCAGCCCACCCCCGGGACTAGGAATTTTAGATACGCAGTATTTT. Its protein is CASPPPGLGILDTQYF.

The V and J genes are TRBV29-1 and TRBJ2-3; 8 positions match TRBD2. In germline, CDR1 is SQVTM, CDR2 ANQGSEA. This CDR3 region has 18 residues. Unmatched junction bases numbered 16, after V lost 0 bases and J lost 5 bases. In nucleotides, the CDR3 is TGCAGCGTTGAAGATCAAACAGGGTTCGGGAGGGCCAAAGATACGCAGTATTTT. It yields the protein CSVEDQTGFGRAKDTQYF.

This rearrangement joins TRBV7-2 to TRBJ2-5; 11 bases match TRBD2. The germline V gene has CDR1 SGHTA and CDR2 FQGNSA. V shed 1 base and J 4 bases; nucleotides not matched to a gene: 2. This CDR3 has 15 amino acids. The CDR3 DNA reads as TGTGCCAGCAGCTTAGAACTAGCGGGAGTAGAGACCCAGTACTTC. Translated, it gives CASSLELAGVETQYF.

This rearrangement joins TRBV7-9 to TRBJ1-1; TRBD1 matches 7 bases. Per germline, CDR1 SEHNR and CDR2 FQNEAQ (reference sequence). The trim removed 5 bases at V and 2 bases at J, leaving 8 bases unmatched. This CDR3 is 15 amino acids long. CDR3 amino acids: CASSPQGEENTEAFF. CDR3 coding DNA: TGTGCCAGCAGCCCCCAGGGGGAAGAAAACACTGAAGCTTTCTTT.

The chain carries TRBV12-3 or TRBV12-4 and TRBJ1-1; no clear D. This CDR3 region has 12 residues. Trimming cost V 6 bases and J 1 base, with 6 bases left between them. CDR3 protein: CASRLENTEAFF. CDR3 nucleotides: TGTGCCAGCAGACTAGAGAACACTGAAGCTTTCTTT.

The CDR3 DNA sequence: TGTGCCAGCAGCACCCCCGCCGCAGGGTCTAGCACAGATACGCAGTATTTT. Translated: CASSTPAAGSSTDTQYF. The chain couples TRBV9 to TRBJ2-3, with TRBD1 as a possible D gene (5 bases). Trimming pared 4 bases from V and 0 bases from J, leaving 18 bases between. Germline CDR1 SGDLS, CDR2 YYNGEE. The CDR3 is 17 residues long.

The chain joins TRBV5-1 to TRBJ2-2, with 9 bases aligning to TRBD2. This CDR3 is built from 16 residues. The J segment lost 4 bases and the V segment lost 2 bases, leaving 6 bases of the junction unmatched. Germline V gives CDR1 SGHRS, CDR2 YFSETQ. As DNA, the CDR3 is TGCGCCAGCAGCTTCCACTCTAGCGGGGCCACCGGGGAGCTGTTTTTT. It codes for CASSFHSSGATGELFF. The whole variable domain, filled in from reference TRBV5-1 and TRBJ2-2, reads KAGVTQTPRYLIKTRGQQVTLSCSPISGHRSVSWYQQTPGQGLQFLFEYFSETQRNKGNFPGRFSGRQFSNSRSEMNVSTLELGDSALYLCASSFHSSGATGELFFGEGSRLTVL.

The J gene is TRBJ2-5, the V gene TRBV28, with D uncertain. The germline CDR1 and CDR2 sequences are MDHEN and SYDVKM. CDR3 length: 12 residues. V was clipped by 5 bases and J by 2 bases, with 6 bases between them. The CDR3 protein is CASSILQETQYF. The DNA for the CDR3 is TGTGCCAGCAGTATCCTTCAAGAGACCCAGTACTTC.

In its sample, this clonotype was seen a few times. The V gene is TRBV7-2, the J gene TRBJ1-3; the D gene is possibly TRBD1 (6 bases). CDR1 and CDR2 (germline): SGHTA, FQGNSA. V lost 5 bases and J 3 bases, leaving 14 bases between the germline ends. The CDR3 has 15 residues. CDR3 DNA sequence: TGTGCCAGCAGCACCACAGGGTATGGTGGAAACACCATATATTTT. The encoded protein is CASSTTGYGGNTIYF.

V and J are TRBV9 and TRBJ1-1; possibly TRBD1 for D (6 bases). The V end lost 2 bases, the J end lost 9 bases, and 17 bases lay between the germline ends. The CDR3 is made up of 14 amino acids. In germline, CDR1 is SGDLS, CDR2 YYNGEE. CDR3 amino acids: CASSVGGGAGQAFF. In DNA, the CDR3 is TGTGCCAGCAGCGTGGGGGGGGGCGCGGGACAAGCTTTCTTT.

The genes are TRBV7-2 and TRBJ2-7; possibly TRBD2 for D (6 bases). The CDR3 extends over 14 amino acids. CDR1 is SGHTA, CDR2 FQGNSA, per germline. V was cut by 6 bases and J by 0 bases, with 12 bases left in between. CDR3 sequence reads: CASSLRDCSYEQYF. CDR3 coding DNA: TGTGCCAGCAGTCTTCGGGACTGCTCCTACGAGCAGTACTTC.

This clonotype came up a few times. The rearrangement links TRBV6-2 or TRBV6-3 to TRBJ2-7; D not certain. V gave up 3 bases and J gave up 0 bases, with 9 bases separating them. CDR1 MNHEY and CDR2 SVGEGT come from the germline V gene. The length of the CDR3 is 14 residues. CDR3 loop: CASSYLRSSYEQYF. The CDR3 bases are TGTGCCAGCAGTTATCTGAGGAGCTCCTACGAGCAGTACTTC.

The rearrangement joins TRBV7-6 to TRBJ2-7, with D possibly being TRBD2 (7 bases). V lost 2 bases, J lost 2 bases, and 16 bases lay in between. Germline V gene sequence: CDR1 SGHVS, CDR2 FNYEAQ. The CDR3 runs 16 residues. CDR3 loop: CASSLRGGGHTYEQYF. Written as DNA, the CDR3 is TGTGCCAGCAGCTTAAGGGGGGGCGGGCATACCTACGAGCAGTACTTC.

This chain links TRBV15 with TRBJ1-5; the D is unclear. V lost 3 bases and J lost 0, with 9 bases in between. Germline V CDR1 and CDR2: LNHNV, YYDKDF (reference sequence). The CDR3 contains 15 residues. CDR3 sequence (DNA): TGTGCCACCAGCAGTACGACAAATAGCAATCAGCCCCAGCATTTT. Translation: CATSSTTNSNQPQHF.

This clonotype was seen ten or more times. The rearrangement joins TRBV12-3 or TRBV12-4 to TRBJ2-7, with 8 bases aligning to TRBD2. V was pared by 5 bases and J by 1 base, with 4 bases of the junction left unmatched. This CDR3 spans 14 amino acids. CDR3 DNA: TGTGCCAGCAGTGACGGGGGGGATTCCTACGAGCAGTACTTC. This translates into CASSDGGDSYEQYF.

This chain connects TRBV27 to TRBJ2-7, with 10 bases matching TRBD2. With V trimmed by 3 bases and J by 6 bases, 14 bases remained unmatched. Germline CDR1 MNHEY, CDR2 SMNVEV (reference sequence). The CDR3 is 17 residues long. CDR3 sequence (DNA): TGTGCCAGCAGTTTGGTCAGCGGGAGGGGCCCCAGGGGCGAGCAGTACTTC. Encoded protein: CASSLVSGRGPRGEQYF.